Listed below are T cell receptor beta chains from one sample, sequenced in a study of cytomegalovirus exposure and HLA in healthy donors. Produced via immunoSEQ multiplex PCR; TCRdb's table is partial and in-frame only. Of 150,000 to 180,000 clones listed, about 80% are singletons. Sequences were obtained from PBMCs. The receptors come from a man aged 25-40 years in good health and CMV-seropositive. CDR3s include the opening cysteine and the closing phenylalanine or tryptophan. Fields, in order: D gene, V gene, clone size, J gene, CDR3 DNA, CDR3 protein. D genes are given only for firm matches. The listing skips clone size in some rows; elsewhere it reads once, few, many or a size class.

TRBD2	TRBV4-1	NA	TRBJ2-1	TGCGCCAGCAGCCTCTTGGGCAGACTAGCGGGTGGCAACAATGAGCAGTTCTTC	CASSLLGRLAGGNNEQFF
TRBD1	TRBV19	NA	TRBJ2-1	TGTGCCAGTAGTCCAAGGGCCGGGACAGGCTACAATGAGCAGTTCTTC	CASSPRAGTGYNEQFF
NA	TRBV28	NA	TRBJ1-1	NA	CASSVGQGSTEAFF
TRBD1	TRBV5-1	NA	TRBJ1-5	TGCGCCAGCAGGGATCGACAGGGAGTATACCGTAATCAGCCCCAGCATTTT	CASRDRQGVYRNQPQHF
NA	TRBV6-6	NA	TRBJ2-1	TGTGCCAGCAGGAGCGGCAGCTCCTACAATGACCAGTTCTTC	CASRSGSSYNDQFF
NA	TRBV28	few	TRBJ1-2	TGTGCCAGCAGTTTCGGGTCGGGTGGCTACACCTTC	CASSFGSGGYTF
NA	TRBV7-2	NA	TRBJ2-7	TGTGCCAGCAGCTTAGCAGGGATGGAGACTAAATACTTC	CASSLAGMETKYF
NA	TRBV20-1	NA	TRBJ2-5	TGCAGTGCTATGTATGAGACCCAGTACTTC	CSAMYETQYF
NA	TRBV28	NA	TRBJ2-7	TGTGCCAGCAGTTTATCCAGTAGCCCCTCCGAGCAGTACTTC	CASSLSSSPSEQYF
TRBD2	TRBV14	NA	TRBJ2-7	TGTGCCAGCAGCCAAGAAGGTGGAACTAGCGGAAAAATGTACTACGAGCAGTACTTC	CASSQEGGTSGKMYYEQYF
TRBD2	TRBV13	NA	TRBJ2-1	TGTGCCAGCAGCTTAGCCCCTAGTAGGGTAGCGGGAGGCATTGAGCAGTTCTTC	CASSLAPSRVAGGIEQFF
NA	TRBV9	NA	TRBJ1-1	TGTGCCAGCAGCCGAGCCGACAGTGCACAAAGGACTGAAGCTTTCTTT	CASSRADSAQRTEAFF
TRBD2	TRBV7-9	NA	TRBJ2-2	TGTGCCAGCAGCTTAGCCTCCGGGAGGGCCCCCGGGGAGCTGTTTTTT	CASSLASGRAPGELFF
NA	TRBV21-1	once	TRBJ2-1	TGTGCCAGCAGCAAATGCCCCCAGGGCGCCAACAATGAGCAGTTCTTC	CASSKCPQGANNEQFF
NA	TRBV18	NA	TRBJ1-1	TGTGCCAGCTCACCCGGGGGGGGCCGGAACACTGAAGCTTTCTTT	CASSPGGGRNTEAFF
NA	TRBV4-2	NA	TRBJ1-4	TGTGCCAGCAGCCAAGATGTTGGACAGCCCAAAACGGGGAAACTGTTTTTT	CASSQDVGQPKTGKLFF
NA	TRBV10-1	NA	TRBJ2-3	TGCGCCAGCAGTGAGTTCCTACTTGAACGCACAGATACGCAGTATTTT	CASSEFLLERTDTQYF
TRBD2	TRBV28	NA	TRBJ2-1	TGTGCCAGCAGTGGCGACGGACTAGCGGGAGTTGATGAGCAGTTCTTC	CASSGDGLAGVDEQFF
NA	TRBV20-1	once	TRBJ1-2	TGCAGTGCTAGTGAGACAGTTGGCTACACCTTC	CSASETVGYTF
TRBD1	TRBV5-6	NA	TRBJ1-6	TGTGCCAGCAGTAACGCCGGGACAGGGGATAATTCACCCCTCCACTTT	CASSNAGTGDNSPLHF
NA	TRBV10-3	NA	TRBJ2-2	TGTGCCATCAGTGCAAGCACGAACACCGGGGAGCTGTTTTTT	CAISASTNTGELFF
NA	TRBV7-2	NA	TRBJ2-6	TGTGCCAGCAGCTTAGCAGGGGGCTCTGGGGCCAACGTCCTGACTTTC	CASSLAGGSGANVLTF
TRBD2	TRBV7-9	NA	TRBJ2-5	TGTGCCAGCAGCTTATGGCGGGAGAAAGAGACCCAGTACTTC	CASSLWREKETQYF
NA	TRBV5-6	NA	TRBJ1-1	TGTGCCAGCAGCTTAGGCCTAGGCACCATGAACACTGAAGCTTTCTTT	CASSLGLGTMNTEAFF
TRBD1	TRBV5-6	NA	TRBJ2-3	TGTGCCAGCAGCCTGGGGGACAGGGGCACAGATACGCAGTATTTT	CASSLGDRGTDTQYF
NA	TRBV11-2	NA	TRBJ2-1	TGTGCCAGCAGCCTAGGACTCTACGGCTACGGAGAGCAGTTCTTC	CASSLGLYGYGEQFF
TRBD1	TRBV28	NA	TRBJ1-1	TGTGCCAGCAGTTTACCTGACAGGGGATGGGCCACTGAAGCTTTCTTT	CASSLPDRGWATEAFF
TRBD1	TRBV4-1	NA	TRBJ1-4	TGCGCCAGCAGCCAAGATCTTTTACAGGGGCGGGAAAAACTGTTTTTT	CASSQDLLQGREKLFF
NA	TRBV27	NA	TRBJ1-1	TGTGCCAGCAGTTTGGGAACAGGGATGTTTACTGAAGCTTTCTTT	CASSLGTGMFTEAFF
TRBD1	TRBV5-1	few	TRBJ2-3	TGCGCCAGCAGCTTGGCCGGGACAGTTAGCACAGATACGCAGTATTTT	CASSLAGTVSTDTQYF
TRBD1	TRBV7-9	NA	TRBJ2-7	TGTGCCAGCAGCACGGGACAGAACTACGAGCAGTACTTC	CASSTGQNYEQYF
NA	TRBV2	few	TRBJ2-5	TGTGCCAGCAGTGAACTAACGGAGACCCAGTACTTC	CASSELTETQYF
TRBD1	TRBV9	once	TRBJ2-2	TGTGCCAGCAGCGGCGGGACAGGGGGCGTAGGCGGGGAGCTGTTTTTT	CASSGGTGGVGGELFF
TRBD1	TRBV4-1	NA	TRBJ1-2	TGCGCCAGCAGCCAGAGGGGACAGGGCATTTATGGCTACACCTTC	CASSQRGQGIYGYTF
TRBD2	TRBV2	NA	TRBJ2-3	TGTGCCAGCAGTGCGGTGGGGGGGAGCACAGATACGCAGTATTTT	CASSAVGGSTDTQYF
NA	TRBV5-5	NA	TRBJ1-5	TGTGCCAGCAGCTTGGGCAGGGATCGTCAGCCCCAGCATTTT	CASSLGRDRQPQHF
NA	TRBV27	NA	TRBJ1-2	TGTGCCATCGACGACAGCCCTAACTATGGCTACACCTTC	CAIDDSPNYGYTF